This TCR beta chain was retrieved from a study of CD8 T cells in Susac syndrome. The CDR3 runs 12 residues. V dropped 3 bases and J dropped 9 bases, with 9 bases sitting between them. Germline lookup yields CDR1 KGHSH and CDR2 LQKENI. When the RNA was reverse transcribed, random hexamers were used with an input of about 0.5 to 1 ug. TCRdb analysed the immunoSEQ multiplex PCR reads with MiXCR anew, one entry per CDR3 protein. Seen here are tens of thousands of distinct CDR3 sequences, over 85% observed once, and the top ten hold less than 0.65%. Input material: CD8+ T cells from PBMCs. The rearrangement uses TRBV18 and TRBJ2-1, with D possibly matching TRBD2 (5 bases). The clonotype originates from a human donor with multiple sclerosis. This chain's CDR3 is CASSPGAREQFF. The CDR3 bases are TGTGCCAGCTCACCGGGAGCGCGTGAGCAGTTCTTC.